This T cell receptor (beta chain) was identified during a study of T cell responses to AZD1222 COVID-19 vaccine. General study results and limits: Reportedly, close to half of spike-specific TCRs are directed against unmutated variant regions.

Regarding this clone: As yet, its antigen is unknown.

Profiled with immunoSEQ multiplex PCR; TCRdb holds only in-frame clones, not every one. The sample gives about 150,000 clones, 75% to 95% of which show up once; about 3.3% is in the top ten. The CDR3 has 15 residues. CDR1 and CDR2 (germline): MGHRA, YSYEKL. With V trimmed by 3 bases and J by 4 bases, 5 bases remained unmatched. V usage is TRBV4-1 and J usage is TRBJ1-1; 10 bases align to TRBD1. The receptor comes from an adult who received the AZD1222 COVID-19 vaccine. The specimen comprised peripheral blood, sampled 28 days after the second AZD1222 dose. The CDR3 sequence: CASSQMTGGPTEAFF. DNA of the CDR3: TGCGCCAGCAGCCAGATGACAGGGGGCCCCACTGAAGCTTTCTTT.